This T cell receptor (beta chain) was sequenced for a study of blood T cell repertoires in COVID-19. Authors' methods: The assay estimated nucleated cells by amplifying reference gene primers. The repertoire was sequenced with immunoSEQ multiplex PCR; TCRdb's copy has only in-frame clones and lacks some. V and J calls and clone size are as listed in that table; D and trimming were resolved from the DNA. The sample carries 100,000 or so clones, around 83% recorded once. Sequencing input: peripheral blood. This receptor was taken from a man aged 70 or older with active or convalescent COVID-19.

CDR3 sequence: CASSESRGRRYF. Written as DNA, the CDR3 is TGTGCCAGCAGTGAATCACGGGGGAGGAGGTACTTC. The chain employs TRBV6-1 and TRBJ2-5, with D possibly TRBD2 on 6 matching bases. In germline, CDR1 is MNHNS, CDR2 SASEGT. V was pared by 2 bases and J by 13 bases, with 14 bases between. There are 12 residues in the CDR3.